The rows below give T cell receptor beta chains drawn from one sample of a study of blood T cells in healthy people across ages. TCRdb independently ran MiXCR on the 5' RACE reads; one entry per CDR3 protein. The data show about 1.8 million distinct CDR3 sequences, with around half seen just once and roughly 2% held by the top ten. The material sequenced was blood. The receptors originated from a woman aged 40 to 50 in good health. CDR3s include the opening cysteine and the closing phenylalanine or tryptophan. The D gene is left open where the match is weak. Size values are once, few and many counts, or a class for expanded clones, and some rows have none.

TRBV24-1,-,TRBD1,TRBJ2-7,TGTGCCACCCAAGACAGGGGCGAGCAGTACTTC,CATQDRGEQYF
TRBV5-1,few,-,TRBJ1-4,TGCGCCAGCAGCTTGGCGGGGACATCGTCAACTAATGAAAAACTGTTTTTT,CASSLAGTSSTNEKLFF
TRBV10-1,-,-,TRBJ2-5,TGCGCCAGCACCGACGGGGGACAACTGTACTTC,CASTDGGQLYF
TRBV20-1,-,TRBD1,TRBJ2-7,TGCAGTGCCGGTGGAACCGGGACAGCCATCTACGAGCAGTACTTC,CSAGGTGTAIYEQYF
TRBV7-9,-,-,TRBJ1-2,TGTGCCAGCAGCCAAGGTGGGGTAACCCTCTATGGCTACACCTTC,CASSQGGVTLYGYTF
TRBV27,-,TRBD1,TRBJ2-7,TGTGCCAGCAGTAGTCTCGGACAGGGAATAGGCGAGCAGTACTTC,CASSSLGQGIGEQYF
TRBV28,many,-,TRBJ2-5,TGTGCCAGCAGTACCCTCCGGATGGGGGAGACCCAGTACTTC,CASSTLRMGETQYF
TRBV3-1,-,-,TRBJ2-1,TGTGCCAGCAGCCAAGATTCAGGCAGTCACAATGAGCAGTTCTTC,CASSQDSGSHNEQFF
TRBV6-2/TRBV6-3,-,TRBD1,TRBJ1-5,TGTGCCAGCAGGGAGGACAGGGTGAGTTTTCAGCCCCAGCATTTT,CASREDRVSFQPQHF
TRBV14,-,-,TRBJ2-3,TGTGCCAGCAGCCAAGGTACTGTCGGAAATACGCAGTATTTT,CASSQGTVGNTQYF
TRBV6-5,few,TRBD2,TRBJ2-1,TGTGCCAGCAGTTCATTACTAGCGGGGGGCTCCTACAATGAGCAGTTCTTC,CASSSLLAGGSYNEQFF
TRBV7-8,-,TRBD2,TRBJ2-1,TGTGCCAGCAGCTGGACTAGCGGGGGGGCCCGTTACAATGAGCAGTTCTTC,CASSWTSGGARYNEQFF
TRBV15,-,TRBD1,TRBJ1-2,TGTGCCACCAGCAGTGGGAGGGACAGATCCTATGGCTACACCTTC,CATSSGRDRSYGYTF
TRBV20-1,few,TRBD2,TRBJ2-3,TGCAGTGCTGCGTCACTAGCGGGGGTCAGCACAGATACGCAGTATTTT,CSAASLAGVSTDTQYF
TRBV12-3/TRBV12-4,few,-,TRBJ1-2,TGTGCCAGCAGTTCGGGGATAGGGGCAGGGCGCTATGGCTACACCTTC,CASSSGIGAGRYGYTF